The clone carrying this T cell receptor delta chain showed up many times. The mismatch at residue 18 between this DNA's translation and the TCRdb protein of a much larger clone likely reflects a read error; the protein shown is translated from the DNA. TCRdb called clones anew from the multiplex PCR reads with CATT. The data show about 50,000 delta-chain clones, around 2% seen once. These data come from a study of γδ T cells in repeated Plasmodium falciparum infection. Study in general: Sampling occurred at baseline, pre-infection for selected infections, and 21 days post-infection. Malian samples came from no-transmission periods or across acute febrile malaria episodes.

Bulk repertoires came from Vgamma9/Vdelta2+ or Vdelta2-negative gammadelta T cells flow-sorted from PBMC. CDR3 length equals 21 residues. Germline V gives CDR1 TVYSNPD, CDR2 GDNSRS (reference sequence). The clonotype was recovered from a pool of human donors (malaria-infected and uninfected, not separated). Specimen: gamma-delta T cells from blood. J is TRDJ1 and V is TRDV3; maybe TRDD3 (10 bases). The CDR3 DNA is TGTGCCTTAGCTTGGCCTTCCTCCCCGTACTGGGGGATCCTTCCTACCGATAGACTCATCTTT. As protein: CALAWPSSPYWGILPTDRLIF.